This is a list of T cell receptor beta chains from one sample in a study of cytomegalovirus exposure and HLA in healthy donors. Data came from immunoSEQ multiplex PCR; TCRdb stores just in-frame clones and leaves some out. The data hold about 83,000 clones, with approximately 80% observed a single time. The sample consisted of PBMCs. These receptors originate from a woman under 40 in good health and CMV-seronegative. The CDR3 runs from the conserved cysteine through the conserved F or W. D genes are given only for firm matches. Rows give clone size only sometimes, using once, few, many, or a class for an expanded clone.

size	V	J	length	D	CDR3	DNA
-	TRBV19	TRBJ1-2	15	-	CASSIQRSPGYGYTF	TGTGCCAGTAGTATTCAGCGCAGCCCTGGCTATGGCTACACCTTC
-	TRBV4-1	TRBJ2-1	13	TRBD2	CASSRDYYNEQFF	TGCGCCAGCAGTCGGGACTACTACAATGAGCAGTTCTTC
once	TRBV7-3	TRBJ2-1	16	TRBD2	CASSLPAGTSYNEQFF	TGTGCCAGCAGCTTACCCGCTGGGACTAGTTACAATGAGCAGTTCTTC
-	TRBV4-3	TRBJ2-5	18	TRBD2	CASSQGRSGLAVQETQYF	TGCGCCAGCAGCCAAGGCCGGAGCGGACTAGCGGTCCAAGAGACCCAGTACTTC
few	TRBV27	TRBJ2-7	18	TRBD2	CASSLGGPAGKKVYEQYF	TGTGCCAGCAGTTTGGGAGGGCCCGCTGGTAAGAAAGTTTACGAGCAGTACTTC
once	TRBV6-6	TRBJ2-1	15	TRBD2	CASRHPAGGVNEQFF	TGTGCCAGCAGGCACCCGGCGGGAGGGGTAAATGAGCAGTTCTTC
-	TRBV11-2	TRBJ2-3	14	TRBD2	CASSALTSTNTQYF	TGTGCCAGCAGCGCCTTGACTAGCACAAATACGCAGTATTTT
-	TRBV14	TRBJ2-1	14	-	CASSQLASDNEQFF	TGTGCCAGCAGCCAACTTGCCAGCGACAATGAGCAGTTCTTC
-	TRBV6-1	TRBJ1-2	13	-	CASNPNRNYGYTF	TGTGCCAGCAACCCCAACAGAAACTATGGCTACACCTTC
-	TRBV29-1	TRBJ2-1	15	TRBD2	CSVGVAGGSYNEQFF	TGCAGCGTTGGTGTTGCGGGAGGCTCCTACAATGAGCAGTTCTTC
-	TRBV30	TRBJ1-2	16	-	CAWSPAGRGGLYGYTF	TGTGCCTGGAGTCCCGCCGGGAGGGGTGGGCTCTATGGCTACACCTTC
-	TRBV28	TRBJ1-3	15	-	CASSSWRLSGNTIYF	TGTGCCAGCTCCTCCTGGAGGCTCTCTGGAAACACCATATATTTT
-	TRBV7-3	TRBJ2-1	17	TRBD2	CVSSGGGLAGEYNEQFF	TGTGTCAGCAGCGGGGGGGGACTAGCGGGAGAATACAATGAGCAGTTCTTC
-	TRBV28	TRBJ2-1	15	TRBD2	CASSRTSGTYNEQFF	TGTGCCAGCAGCCGGACTAGCGGGACCTACAATGAGCAGTTCTTC
-	TRBV5-5	TRBJ2-2	16	-	CASSLLPSEVTGELFF	TGTGCCAGCAGCTTGCTGCCTAGCGAGGTCACCGGGGAGCTGTTTTTT
-	TRBV29-1	TRBJ1-5	14	-	CSVTEGNSNQPQHF	TGCAGCGTTACTGAGGGTAATAGCAATCAGCCCCAGCATTTT
-	TRBV9	TRBJ2-3	17	TRBD2	CASSPPRGSGSSTTQYF	TGTGCCAGCAGCCCCCCCCGAGGTAGCGGGAGTTCAACTACGCAGTATTTT
-	TRBV5-1	TRBJ2-1	20	-	CASSLARDRTLISSYNEQFF	TGCGCCAGCAGCTTGGCGCGGGACAGAACGCTCATTAGCTCCTACAATGAGCAGTTCTTC
-	TRBV28	TRBJ1-2	17	-	CATYRNRVSAKGYGYTF	TGTGCCACCTATAGGAATCGGGTGTCCGCTAAAGGCTATGGCTACACCTTC
-	TRBV6-6	TRBJ2-1	14	TRBD2	CASSGLAGHNEQFF	TGTGCCAGCAGTGGACTAGCGGGGCACAATGAGCAGTTCTTC
-	TRBV4-2	TRBJ2-1	16	TRBD2	CASSQGSGRVDNEQFF	TGTGCCAGCAGCCAGGGGAGCGGGAGGGTTGACAATGAGCAGTTCTTC
-	TRBV5-6	TRBJ2-2	15	-	CASSLLREPTGELFF	TGTGCCAGCAGCTTGCTCAGGGAACCAACCGGGGAGCTGTTTTTT
-	TRBV5-5	TRBJ1-1	17	TRBD1	CASSLAGTGGMNTEAFF	TGTGCCAGCAGCTTGGCCGGGACAGGGGGCATGAACACTGAAGCTTTCTTT
-	TRBV6-1	TRBJ2-7	13	-	CASSELASYEQYF	TGTGCCAGCAGTGAACTAGCTTCCTACGAGCAGTACTTC
-	TRBV9	TRBJ1-6	15	-	CASSLTVSYNSPLHF	TGTGCCAGCAGCCTCACAGTCTCCTATAATTCACCCCTCCACTTT
-	TRBV29-1	TRBJ1-2	14	-	CSVYRDRAENGYTF	TGCAGCGTTTACAGGGACCGGGCTGAGAATGGCTACACCTTC
-	TRBV28	TRBJ2-5	14	TRBD2	CASSLQSRSSGQYF	TGTGCCAGCAGTCTCCAGAGCCGCTCTAGCGGGCAGTACTTC
once	TRBV16	TRBJ1-6	14	TRBD1	CASSQRQGGSPLHF	TGTGCCAGCAGCCAACGACAGGGCGGCTCACCCCTCCACTTT
few	TRBV5-6	TRBJ2-7	14	TRBD1	CASSFGQGRYEQYF	TGTGCCAGCAGCTTCGGACAGGGTCGGTACGAGCAGTACTTC
-	TRBV5-1	TRBJ2-1	14	TRBD2	CASSPGLAVDEQFF	TGCGCCAGCAGCCCCGGACTAGCGGTCGATGAGCAGTTCTTC
-	TRBV6-5	TRBJ1-3	14	TRBD1	CASSPTGSGNTIYF	TGTGCCAGCAGTCCGACAGGGTCTGGAAACACCATATATTTT
-	TRBV7-8	TRBJ1-5	15	-	CASSLRSQANQPQHF	TGTGCCAGCAGCCTCCGTTCGCAGGCAAATCAGCCCCAGCATTTT
-	TRBV30	TRBJ2-3	13	-	CAWSERGPDTQYF	TGTGCCTGGAGTGAGAGAGGGCCAGATACGCAGTATTTT
-	TRBV28	TRBJ2-3	15	-	CASSLEVSGTDTQYF	TGTGCCAGCAGTTTAGAGGTTAGCGGCACAGATACGCAGTATTTT
-	TRBV6-6	TRBJ1-5	16	TRBD1	CASSYYRDRDNQPQHF	TGTGCCAGCAGTTACTACCGGGACAGGGACAATCAGCCCCAGCATTTT
-	TRBV28	TRBJ1-2	12	-	CASSRTAYGYTF	TGTGCCAGCAGTAGGACAGCCTATGGCTACACCTTC
-	TRBV7-6	TRBJ1-5	13	TRBD1	CASSLTGDQPQHF	TGTGCCAGCAGCTTGACAGGGGATCAGCCCCAGCATTTT
-	TRBV19	TRBJ2-1	15	TRBD2	CASSIVLAGDIEQFF	TGTGCCAGTAGTATCGTCTTAGCGGGAGACATTGAGCAGTTCTTC
-	TRBV5-4	TRBJ1-3	15	TRBD1	CASSFAGGNLGTIYF	TGTGCCAGCAGCTTTGCAGGGGGAAACCTCGGCACCATATATTTT
-	TRBV7-9	TRBJ2-5	16	TRBD1	CASSFTGTGPGETQYF	TGTGCCAGCAGCTTCACCGGGACAGGGCCCGGGGAGACCCAGTACTTC
-	TRBV4-1	TRBJ1-1	17	-	CASSQTPYMSQNTEAFF	TGCGCCAGCAGCCAAACTCCCTATATGAGCCAGAACACTGAAGCTTTCTTT
once	TRBV7-2	TRBJ2-3	14	-	CASTVGRETDTQYF	TGTGCCAGCACGGTTGGGCGGGAAACAGATACGCAGTATTTT
-	TRBV9	TRBJ2-2	19	-	CASSVDLTDRDANTGELFF	TGTGCCAGCAGCGTAGATCTTACAGACCGCGACGCGAACACCGGGGAGCTGTTTTTT
once	TRBV6-1	TRBJ2-7	15	-	CASRTLADSSYEQYF	TGTGCCAGCAGGACTTTAGCGGATAGCTCCTACGAGCAGTACTTC
-	TRBV7-7	TRBJ2-5	14	TRBD2	CASSLGLAGETQYF	TGTGCTAGCAGCTTAGGACTAGCGGGAGAGACCCAGTACTTC
-	TRBV6-1	TRBJ2-7	14	TRBD2	CASSGTSASYEQYF	TGTGCCAGCAGTGGGACTAGCGCATCCTACGAGCAGTACTTC
-	TRBV5-1	TRBJ2-2	13	TRBD1	CASSSGGTGELFF	TGCGCCAGCAGCTCAGGGGGCACCGGGGAGCTGTTTTTT
once	TRBV9	TRBJ1-1	15	-	CASSPSIGANTEAFF	TGTGCCAGCAGCCCCAGCATAGGGGCGAACACTGAAGCTTTCTTT
-	TRBV9	TRBJ2-1	14	-	CASSPLAGGNEQFF	TGTGCCAGCAGTCCCCTGGCGGGCGGTAATGAGCAGTTCTTC
-	TRBV2	TRBJ1-3	16	TRBD1	CASSERDRISGNTIYF	TGTGCCAGCAGTGAGCGGGACAGGATCTCTGGAAACACCATATATTTT
-	TRBV5-4	TRBJ1-2	15	-	CASSLVADRNYGYTF	TGTGCCAGCAGCTTGGTGGCGGACAGAAACTATGGCTACACCTTC
-	TRBV28	TRBJ2-7	16	-	CASSWGDARSSYEQYF	TGTGCCAGCAGTTGGGGGGACGCCCGGAGCTCCTACGAGCAGTACTTC
few	TRBV19	TRBJ1-5	15	TRBD1	CASSVGQGSNQPQHF	TGTGCCAGTAGTGTCGGACAGGGAAGCAATCAGCCCCAGCATTTT
-	TRBV10-3	TRBJ1-6	15	TRBD1	CAISEQGQGISPLHF	TGTGCCATCAGTGAGCAGGGACAGGGAATTTCACCCCTCCACTTT
-	TRBV10-2	TRBJ2-2	14	TRBD2	CASSGAGDTGELFF	TGCGCCAGCAGTGGAGCGGGAGACACCGGGGAGCTGTTTTTT
-	TRBV15	TRBJ1-1	14	-	CATSRDRGLPEAFF	TGTGCCACCAGCAGAGACAGGGGTTTGCCTGAAGCTTTCTTT
-	TRBV7-7	TRBJ2-1	15	TRBD1	CASSLRQGAVNEQFF	TGTGCTAGCAGCTTACGGCAGGGGGCGGTTAATGAGCAGTTCTTC